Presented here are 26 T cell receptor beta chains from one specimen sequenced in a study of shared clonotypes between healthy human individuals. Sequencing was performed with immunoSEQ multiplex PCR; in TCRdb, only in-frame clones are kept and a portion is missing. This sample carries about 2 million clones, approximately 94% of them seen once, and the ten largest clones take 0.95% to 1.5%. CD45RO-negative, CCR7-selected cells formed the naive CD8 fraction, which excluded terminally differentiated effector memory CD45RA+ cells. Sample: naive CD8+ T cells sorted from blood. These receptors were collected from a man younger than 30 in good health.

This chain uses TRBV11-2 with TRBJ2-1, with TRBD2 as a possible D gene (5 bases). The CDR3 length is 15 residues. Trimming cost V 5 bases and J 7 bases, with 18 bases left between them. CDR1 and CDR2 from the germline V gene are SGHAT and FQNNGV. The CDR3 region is CASSPDWSYGNEQFF. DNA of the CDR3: TGTGCCAGCAGCCCGGACTGGTCTTATGGGAATGAGCAGTTCTTC.

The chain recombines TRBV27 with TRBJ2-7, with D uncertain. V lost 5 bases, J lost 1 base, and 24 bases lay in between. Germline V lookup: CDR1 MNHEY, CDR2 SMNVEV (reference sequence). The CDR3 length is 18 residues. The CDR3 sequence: CASSPNPWAESRSYEQYF. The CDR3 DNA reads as TGTGCCAGCAGTCCAAACCCCTGGGCAGAGAGCCGTTCCTACGAGCAGTACTTC.

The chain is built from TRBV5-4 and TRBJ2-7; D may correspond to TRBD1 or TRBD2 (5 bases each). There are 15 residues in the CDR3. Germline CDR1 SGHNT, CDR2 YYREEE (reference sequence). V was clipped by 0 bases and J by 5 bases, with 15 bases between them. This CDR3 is CASSLEDNWDHEQYF. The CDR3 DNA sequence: TGTGCCAGCAGCTTGGAGGACAACTGGGACCACGAGCAGTACTTC.

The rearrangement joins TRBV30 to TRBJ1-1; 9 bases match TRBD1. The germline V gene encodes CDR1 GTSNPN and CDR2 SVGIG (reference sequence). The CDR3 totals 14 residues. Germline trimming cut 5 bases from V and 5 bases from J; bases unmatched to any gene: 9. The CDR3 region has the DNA TGTGCCTGGCTTTTCGGGACAGGGAGGACTGAAGCTTTCTTT. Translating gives CAWLFGTGRTEAFF.

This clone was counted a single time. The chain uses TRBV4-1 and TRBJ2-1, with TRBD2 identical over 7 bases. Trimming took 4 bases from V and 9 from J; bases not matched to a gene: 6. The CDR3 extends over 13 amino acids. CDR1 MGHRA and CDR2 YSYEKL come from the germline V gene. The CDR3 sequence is CASSLSLAAEQFF. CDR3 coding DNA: TGCGCCAGCAGCCTCAGTCTAGCGGCTGAGCAGTTCTTC.

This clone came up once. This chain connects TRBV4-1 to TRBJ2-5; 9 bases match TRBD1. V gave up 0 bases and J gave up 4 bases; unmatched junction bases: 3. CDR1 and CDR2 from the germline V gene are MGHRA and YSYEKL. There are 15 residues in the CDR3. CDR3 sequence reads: CASSQDGQGLETQYF. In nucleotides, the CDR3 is TGCGCCAGCAGCCAAGATGGACAGGGGCTAGAGACCCAGTACTTC.

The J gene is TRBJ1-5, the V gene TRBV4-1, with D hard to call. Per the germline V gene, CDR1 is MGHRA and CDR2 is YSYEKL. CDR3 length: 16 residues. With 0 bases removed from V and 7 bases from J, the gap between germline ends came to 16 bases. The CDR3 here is CASSQEPEWREQPQHF. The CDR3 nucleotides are TGCGCCAGCAGCCAAGAGCCCGAGTGGCGGGAACAGCCCCAGCATTTT.

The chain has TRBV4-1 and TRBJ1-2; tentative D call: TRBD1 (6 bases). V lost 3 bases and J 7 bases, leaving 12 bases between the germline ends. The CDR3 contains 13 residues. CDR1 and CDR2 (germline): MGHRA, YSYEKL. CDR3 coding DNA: TGCGCCAGCAGCCAGAGGGGGACGTTTGGCTACACCTTC. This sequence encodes CASSQRGTFGYTF.

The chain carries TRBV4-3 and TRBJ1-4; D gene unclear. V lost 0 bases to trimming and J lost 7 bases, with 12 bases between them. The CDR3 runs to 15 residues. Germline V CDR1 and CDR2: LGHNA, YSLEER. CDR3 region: CASSQDGEGGEKLFF. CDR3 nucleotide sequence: TGCGCCAGCAGCCAAGATGGAGAGGGTGGTGAAAAACTGTTTTTT.

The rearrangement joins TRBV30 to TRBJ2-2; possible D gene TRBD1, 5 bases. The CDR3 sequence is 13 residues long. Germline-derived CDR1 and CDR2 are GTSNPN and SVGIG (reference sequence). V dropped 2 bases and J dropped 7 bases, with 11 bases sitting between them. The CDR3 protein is CAWSTQGNGELFF. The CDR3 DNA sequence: TGTGCCTGGAGTACCCAGGGAAACGGGGAGCTGTTTTTT.

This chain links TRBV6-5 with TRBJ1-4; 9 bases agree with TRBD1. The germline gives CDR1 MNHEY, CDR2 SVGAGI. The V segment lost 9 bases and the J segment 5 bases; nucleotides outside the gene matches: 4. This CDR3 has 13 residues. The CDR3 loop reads CASWDRENEKLFF. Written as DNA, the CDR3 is TGTGCCAGTTGGGACAGGGAGAATGAAAAACTGTTTTTT.

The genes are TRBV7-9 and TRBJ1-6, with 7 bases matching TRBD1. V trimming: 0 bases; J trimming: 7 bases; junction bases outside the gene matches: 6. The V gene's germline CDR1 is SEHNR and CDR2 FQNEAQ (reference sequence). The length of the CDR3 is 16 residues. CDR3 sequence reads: CASSLALTGLNSPLHF. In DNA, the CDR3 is TGTGCCAGCAGCTTAGCGCTGACAGGGCTCAATTCACCCCTCCACTTT.

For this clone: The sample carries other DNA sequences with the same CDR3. CDR3 residues: CASSPPGQGYEQYF. The CDR3 coding sequence is TGTGCCAGCAGCCCACCGGGACAGGGCTACGAGCAGTACTTC. The chain is built from TRBV5-6 and TRBJ2-7, with 9 bases that match TRBD1. The germline V gene has CDR1 SGHDT and CDR2 YYEEEE. The junction had 5 bases not matched to a gene; V was cut back by 4 bases and J by 3 bases. The CDR3 spans 14 residues.

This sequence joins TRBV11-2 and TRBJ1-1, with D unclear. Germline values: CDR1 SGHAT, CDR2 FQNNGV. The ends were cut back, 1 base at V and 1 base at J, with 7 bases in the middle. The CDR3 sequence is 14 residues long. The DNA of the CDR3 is TGTGCCAGCAGCTTAGTCACATCGAACACTGAAGCTTTCTTT. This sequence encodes CASSLVTSNTEAFF.

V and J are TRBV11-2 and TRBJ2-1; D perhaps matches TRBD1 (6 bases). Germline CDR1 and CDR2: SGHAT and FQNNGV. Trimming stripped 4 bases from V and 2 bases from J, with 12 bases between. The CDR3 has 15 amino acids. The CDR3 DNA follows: TGTGCCAGCAGCTCCGGGACATTCCCCTACAATGAGCAGTTCTTC. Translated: CASSSGTFPYNEQFF.

CDR3 loop: CASGHGSSYNEQFF. The CDR3 region has the DNA TGTGCCAGCGGGCACGGGAGCTCCTACAATGAGCAGTTCTTC. This rearrangement joins TRBV11-2 to TRBJ2-1, with a weak D call TRBD2 (6 bases). This CDR3 comprises 14 residues. Per the germline V gene, CDR1 is SGHAT and CDR2 is FQNNGV. V was trimmed by 8 bases and J by 0 bases, leaving 11 bases between them.

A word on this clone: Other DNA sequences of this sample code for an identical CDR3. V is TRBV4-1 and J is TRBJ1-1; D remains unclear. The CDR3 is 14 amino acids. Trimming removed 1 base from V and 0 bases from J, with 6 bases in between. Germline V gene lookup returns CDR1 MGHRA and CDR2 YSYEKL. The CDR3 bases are TGCGCCAGCAGCCAAGGCAGGCTGAACACTGAAGCTTTCTTT. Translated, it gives CASSQGRLNTEAFF.

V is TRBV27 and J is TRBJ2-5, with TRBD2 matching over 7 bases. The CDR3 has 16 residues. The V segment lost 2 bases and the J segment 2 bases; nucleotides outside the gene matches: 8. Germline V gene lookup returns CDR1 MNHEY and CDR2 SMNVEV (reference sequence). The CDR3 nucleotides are TGTGCCAGCAGTTTAACGGGGGGAGGAGGGCAAGAGACCCAGTACTTC. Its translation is CASSLTGGGGQETQYF.

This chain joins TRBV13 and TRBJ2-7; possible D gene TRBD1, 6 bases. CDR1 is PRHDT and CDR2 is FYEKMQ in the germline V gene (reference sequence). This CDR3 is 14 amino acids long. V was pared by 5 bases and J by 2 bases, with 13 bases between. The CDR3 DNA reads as TGTGCCAGCAGCCATACAGGGAACGCCTACGAGCAGTACTTC. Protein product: CASSHTGNAYEQYF.

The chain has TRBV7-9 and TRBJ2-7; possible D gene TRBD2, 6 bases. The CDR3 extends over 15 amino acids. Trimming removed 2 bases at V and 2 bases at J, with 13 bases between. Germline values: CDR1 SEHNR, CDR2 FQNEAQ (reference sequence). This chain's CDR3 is CASSLLETGAYEQYF. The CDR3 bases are TGTGCCAGCAGCTTATTGGAGACGGGGGCCTACGAGCAGTACTTC.

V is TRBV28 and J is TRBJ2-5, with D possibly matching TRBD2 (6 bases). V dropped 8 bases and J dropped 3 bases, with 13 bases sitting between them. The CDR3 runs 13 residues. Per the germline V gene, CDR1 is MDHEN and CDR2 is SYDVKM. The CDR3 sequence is CASSGTLEETQYF. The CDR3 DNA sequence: TGTGCCAGCTCCGGGACTTTAGAAGAGACCCAGTACTTC.

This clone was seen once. The chain's CDR3 is CASSQDPTTQLSNQPQHF. The CDR3 DNA reads TGCGCCAGCAGCCAAGATCCTACAACACAGCTTAGCAATCAGCCCCAGCATTTT. The rearrangement uses TRBV4-1 and TRBJ1-5, with D unclear. This CDR3 spans 18 amino acids. Germline CDR1 is MGHRA and CDR2 is YSYEKL. Trimming shortened V by 0 bases and J by 0 bases, and 15 bases separated the two germline ends.

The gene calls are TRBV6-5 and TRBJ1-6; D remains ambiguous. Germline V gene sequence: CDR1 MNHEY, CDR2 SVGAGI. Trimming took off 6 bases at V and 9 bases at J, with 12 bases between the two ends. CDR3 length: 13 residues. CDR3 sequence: CASSDGSSSPLHF. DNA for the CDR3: TGTGCCAGCAGCGACGGCTCCTCTTCACCCCTCCACTTT.

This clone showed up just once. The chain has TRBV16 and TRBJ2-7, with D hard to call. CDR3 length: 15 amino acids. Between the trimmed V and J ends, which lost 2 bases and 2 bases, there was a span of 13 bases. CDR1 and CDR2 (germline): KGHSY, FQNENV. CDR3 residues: CASSQPSTGTYEQYF. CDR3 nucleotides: TGTGCCAGCAGCCAACCATCGACTGGTACCTACGAGCAGTACTTC. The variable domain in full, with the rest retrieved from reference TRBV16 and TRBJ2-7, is GEEVAQTPKHLVRGEGQKAKLYCAPIKGHSYVFWYQQVLKNEFKFLISFQNENVFDETGMPKERFSAKCLPNSPCSLEIQATKLEDSAVYFCASSQPSTGTYEQYFGPGTRLTVT.

The CDR3, as DNA: TGTGCCAGCAGCGTAGGACAGGGGCCCAATCAGCCCCAGCATTTT. This codes for CASSVGQGPNQPQHF. V is TRBV9 and J is TRBJ1-5; TRBD1 matches at 8 bases. The J segment lost 3 bases and the V segment lost 0 bases, leaving 2 bases of the junction unmatched. The CDR3 runs 15 residues. Germline V gene sequence: CDR1 SGDLS, CDR2 YYNGEE. The full variable domain, completed using reference TRBV9 and TRBJ1-5, is DSGVTQTPKHLITATGQRVTLRCSPRSGDLSVYWYQQSLDQGLQFLIQYYNGEERAKGNILERFSAQQFPDLHSELNLSSLELGDSALYFCASSVGQGPNQPQHFGDGTRLSIL.

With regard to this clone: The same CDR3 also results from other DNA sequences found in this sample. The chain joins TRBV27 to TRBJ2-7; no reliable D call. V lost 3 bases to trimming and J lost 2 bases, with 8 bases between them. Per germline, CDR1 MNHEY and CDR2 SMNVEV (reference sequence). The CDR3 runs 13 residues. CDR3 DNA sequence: TGTGCCAGCAGTTTTCCAGCCACCTACGAGCAGTACTTC. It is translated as CASSFPATYEQYF.